This is a list of T cell receptor beta chains from one sample in a study of T cell repertoires in cytomegalovirus infection. TCRdb passed the reads through MiXCR, listing each CDR3 protein once. The sample contains some 180,000 distinct CDR3 sequences, roughly 15% of which appear only once. Sequences were obtained from CD8+ T cells from PBMCs. The receptors derive from a human donor in good health (CMV status not recorded). Some clones in this sample may be carry-over from other donors' samples. The conserved cysteine and the conserved F or W are not part of the CDR3 here.

TRBV7-9	TRBJ1-1	ASSPRSTGWENTEAF
TRBV7-6	TRBJ2-3	ASSLKAGDDTQY
TRBV7-8	TRBJ2-1	ASSSLTSGGYNEQF
TRBV28	TRBJ1-5	ASSPYPGGYNQPQH
TRBV9	TRBJ2-3	ASSGRAGGRTDTQY
TRBV7-8	TRBJ2-1	ASSPLAGGSYNEQF
TRBV14	TRBJ2-5	ASSLPGYQETQY
TRBV29-1	TRBJ1-1	NAGEGLNTEAF
TRBV19	TRBJ1-1	ASSGTVGTEAF
TRBV7-2	TRBJ2-7	ASSLQVLYEQY
TRBV4-3	TRBJ1-1	ASSLSNRNTEAF
TRBV7-2	TRBJ1-1	ASSFVALNTEAF
TRBV7-8	TRBJ2-1	ASSLTSGAHNEQF
TRBV7-8	TRBJ1-5	ASSPYLPGQGFSRNQPQH
TRBV10-3	TRBJ2-1	AISFGQSSYNEQF
TRBV6-2/TRBV6-3	TRBJ2-2	ASSYPLVAGADTGELF
TRBV7-3	TRBJ2-3	ASSLIGGGATDTQY
TRBV28	TRBJ2-7	ASSRRRTNYEQY
TRBV7-9	TRBJ1-4	ASSPPHGNEKLF
TRBV13	TRBJ2-1	ASSRAGEEGGLGVNEQF
TRBV7-9	TRBJ2-5	ASSFPFGQVQETQY
TRBV12-3/TRBV12-4	TRBJ2-5	ASSQGTGYQETQY
TRBV7-9	TRBJ1-5	ASSFGDSNQPQH
TRBV12-3/TRBV12-4	TRBJ1-5	ASSLQGGQPQH
TRBV5-4	TRBJ2-5	ASSFWGVQETQY
TRBV6-2/TRBV6-3	TRBJ1-5	ASKKVGQPQH
TRBV7-6	TRBJ2-1	ALLGPDYNEQF
TRBV29-1	TRBJ2-3	SVRDSTDTQY
TRBV12-3/TRBV12-4	TRBJ1-2	ASSPNQGVYGYT
TRBV29-1	TRBJ1-2	SVLAGDDYGYT
TRBV27	TRBJ2-7	ASSLPGTGSYEQY
TRBV28	TRBJ1-5	ASSLSTGFSNQPQH
TRBV29-1	TRBJ1-2	SVEDPDRKANYGYT
TRBV7-9	TRBJ2-7	ASRPRVGRGYEQY
TRBV28	TRBJ2-2	ASSLLGELDTGELF